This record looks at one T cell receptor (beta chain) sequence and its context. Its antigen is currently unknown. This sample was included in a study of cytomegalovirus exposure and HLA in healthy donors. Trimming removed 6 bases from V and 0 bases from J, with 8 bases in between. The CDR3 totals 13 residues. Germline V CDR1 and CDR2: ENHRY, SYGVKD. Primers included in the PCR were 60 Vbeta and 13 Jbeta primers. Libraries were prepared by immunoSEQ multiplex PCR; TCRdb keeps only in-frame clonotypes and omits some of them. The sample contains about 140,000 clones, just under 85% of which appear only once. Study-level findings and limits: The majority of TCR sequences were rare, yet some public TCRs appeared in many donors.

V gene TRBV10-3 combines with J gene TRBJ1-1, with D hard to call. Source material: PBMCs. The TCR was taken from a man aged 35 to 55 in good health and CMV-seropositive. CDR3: CAIRAEVNTEAFF. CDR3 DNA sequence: TGTGCCATCAGGGCCGAAGTGAACACTGAAGCTTTCTTT.